These 20 T cell receptor beta chains share one sample of origin, sequenced in a study of cytomegalovirus exposure and HLA in healthy donors. The PCR had 60 Vbeta and 13 Jbeta primers. Libraries were prepared by immunoSEQ multiplex PCR; TCRdb keeps only in-frame clonotypes and omits some of them. The data hold about 180,000 clones, with about 80% observed a single time. Input material: PBMCs. These receptors were obtained from a man aged 30 to 45 in good health and CMV-seropositive.

The chain has TRBV27 and TRBJ2-7; TRBD1 matches at 9 bases. The CDR3 runs 15 residues. Germline V gene lookup returns CDR1 MNHEY and CDR2 SMNVEV (reference sequence). The V gene end was trimmed by 4 bases and the J gene end by 3 bases; junction bases not matched to a gene: 7. The CDR3 sequence is CASSYTGTGLYEQYF. CDR3 coding DNA: TGTGCCAGCAGTTATACCGGGACAGGGCTCTACGAGCAGTACTTC.

The chain has TRBV7-2 and TRBJ2-7; D remains unclear. Trimming took 6 bases from V and 7 from J, leaving 16 bases between them. In germline, CDR1 is SGHTA, CDR2 FQGNSA. This CDR3 region has 13 residues. CDR3 bases: TGTGCCAGCAGTATCAGCCCTGTGACTGAGCAGTACTTC. It yields the protein CASSISPVTEQYF.

This clone has only a few counts. The rearrangement uses TRBV11-2 and TRBJ1-1; D is ambiguous. This CDR3 spans 16 amino acids. The germline V gene has CDR1 SGHAT and CDR2 FQNNGV. V was cut by 2 bases and J by 5 bases, with 18 bases left in between. The CDR3 nucleotides read TGTGCCAGCAGCTTATTTGGCAGACCAGTCGGGACTGAAGCTTTCTTT. Translated: CASSLFGRPVGTEAFF.

Points on this clone: Other DNA sequences from this sample encode an identical CDR3 as well. The genes are TRBV9 and TRBJ2-3, with TRBD2 matching 12 bases. Looked up from germline, CDR1 is SGDLS and CDR2 is YYNGEE. The CDR3 is made up of 16 amino acids. J was trimmed by 0 bases and V by 2 bases; bases with no gene match: 1. This CDR3 reads CASSVGTSGSTDTQYF. DNA for the CDR3: TGTGCCAGCAGCGTTGGGACTAGCGGGAGCACAGATACGCAGTATTTT.

The chain recombines TRBV6-1 with TRBJ2-7; D is possibly TRBD2 (6 bases). Germline V gives CDR1 MNHNS, CDR2 SASEGT. Trimming took 7 bases from V and 7 from J, leaving 17 bases between them. The CDR3 covers 13 residues. In nucleotides, the CDR3 is TGTGCCAGCACCCTCTATGGGGCGGGGGAGCAGTACTTC. It specifies CASTLYGAGEQYF.

The chain employs TRBV19 and TRBJ1-6, with TRBD1 matching 7 bases. There are 16 residues in the CDR3. V lost 3 bases and J lost 2; bases outside the gene matches: 4. Germline values: CDR1 LNHDA, CDR2 SQIVND (reference sequence). CDR3 protein: CASSMGTAAYNSPLHF. The CDR3 region has the DNA TGTGCCAGTAGTATGGGGACAGCCGCCTATAATTCACCCCTCCACTTT.

This chain uses TRBV7-9 with TRBJ2-7; 8 bases fit TRBD2. Germline assignment: CDR1 SEHNR and CDR2 FQNEAQ (reference sequence). The junction had 8 bases not matched to a gene; V was cut back by 5 bases and J by 2 bases. The CDR3 has 15 amino acids. As DNA, the CDR3 is TGTGCCAGCAGCCGGGGGGGAGGGCCGACCTACGAGCAGTACTTC. Protein product: CASSRGGGPTYEQYF.

This clone was picked up a small number of times. The rearrangement joins TRBV6-1 to TRBJ1-1; tentatively, D is TRBD1 (5 bases). The CDR3 is 11 residues long. V gave up 5 bases and J gave up 7 bases, with 8 bases separating them. Looked up from germline, CDR1 is MNHNS and CDR2 is SASEGT. Written as DNA, the CDR3 is TGTGCCAGCAGTAGGGGTGGTGAAGCTTTCTTT. Translated, it gives CASSRGGEAFF.

This clone was seen only a few times. This chain uses TRBV5-4 with TRBJ2-3; 11 bases agree with TRBD2. Germline V CDR1 and CDR2: SGHNT, YYREEE (reference sequence). V gave up 2 bases and J gave up 4 bases; unmatched junction bases: 0. The CDR3 is 14 residues long. CDR3 loop: CASSLLAGADTQYF. The CDR3 DNA sequence: TGTGCCAGCAGCTTACTAGCGGGAGCAGATACGCAGTATTTT.

This chain connects TRBV28 to TRBJ2-7; D is perhaps TRBD1 (5 bases). The length of the CDR3 is 14 residues. Germline CDR1 MDHEN, CDR2 SYDVKM. Trimming took 7 bases from V and 1 from J, leaving 14 bases between them. The CDR3 reads CASTPQASSYEQYF. The DNA for the CDR3 is TGTGCCAGCACCCCACAGGCTTCATCCTACGAGCAGTACTTC.

V usage is TRBV5-4 and J usage is TRBJ2-7; TRBD2 matches 8 bases. V was clipped by 1 base and J by 5 bases; unmatched bases: 14. Germline CDR1 and CDR2: SGHNT and YYREEE (reference sequence). The CDR3 is 17 amino acids. CDR3 sequence: CASSLWPSGSPADEQYF. In nucleotides, the CDR3 is TGTGCCAGCAGCTTGTGGCCCAGCGGGAGCCCGGCAGACGAGCAGTACTTC.

The chain uses TRBV19 and TRBJ2-5; TRBD1 matches 7 bases. The CDR3 covers 15 residues. In germline, CDR1 is LNHDA, CDR2 SQIVND (reference sequence). The V and J ends lost 3 bases and 1 base, in that order; junction bases with no gene match: 5. The CDR3 sequence: CASSMERTGQETQYF. The CDR3, as DNA: TGTGCCAGTAGTATGGAGAGGACAGGCCAAGAGACCCAGTACTTC.

The rearrangement joins TRBV7-9 to TRBJ1-4; 8 bases are a match to TRBD1. The ends lost 1 base at V and 0 bases at J; junction bases unmatched: 4. The CDR3 consists of 17 residues. Germline V lookup: CDR1 SEHNR, CDR2 FQNEAQ (reference sequence). The CDR3 region is CASSLGQGIATNEKLFF. The CDR3 DNA reads as TGTGCCAGCAGCTTAGGACAGGGGATCGCAACTAATGAAAAACTGTTTTTT.

The rearrangement links TRBV28 to TRBJ2-3; 10 bases map to TRBD1. Germline V gene lookup returns CDR1 MDHEN and CDR2 SYDVKM. The CDR3 loop spans 15 amino acids. V gave up 10 bases and J gave up 4 bases; unmatched junction bases: 11. The chain's CDR3 is CATIRDRGIPDTQYF. The CDR3 DNA reads as TGTGCCACCATCCGGGACAGGGGAATCCCAGATACGCAGTATTTT.

The gene calls are TRBV5-5 and TRBJ2-1, with TRBD2 as a possible D gene (6 bases). V lost 4 bases and J 8 bases, leaving 19 bases between the germline ends. This CDR3 spans 15 amino acids. CDR1 is SGHKS, CDR2 YYEKEE, per germline (reference sequence). The DNA for the CDR3 is TGTGCCAGCAGCCAAGGTAGCGGTGGGACGGATGAGCAGTTCTTC. This sequence encodes CASSQGSGGTDEQFF.

The V call is TRBV6-6, the J call TRBJ2-3; 10 bases map to TRBD2. V trimming: 2 bases; J trimming: 5 bases; junction bases outside the gene matches: 7. The germline gives CDR1 MNHNY, CDR2 SVGAGI (reference sequence). CDR3 length: 16 residues. DNA of the CDR3: TGTGCCAGCAGTTACGTCAGCGGGGGGGGAGGAGATACGCAGTATTTT. The encoded protein is CASSYVSGGGGDTQYF.

The CDR3 reads CASSYSQGEQYF. CDR3 in DNA: TGTGCCAGCAGTTATTCTCAGGGCGAGCAGTACTTC. The chain uses TRBV27 and TRBJ2-7, with a weak D call TRBD1 (5 bases). V lost 4 bases to trimming and J lost 6 bases, with 10 bases between them. There are 12 residues in the CDR3. Germline V gives CDR1 MNHEY, CDR2 SMNVEV (reference sequence).

This chain links TRBV5-1 with TRBJ2-3; the match to TRBD1 covers 10 bases. The CDR3 is 13 residues long. The V gene's germline CDR1 is SGHRS and CDR2 YFSETQ. V was pared by 3 bases and J by 5 bases, with 0 bases of the junction left unmatched. The CDR3 protein is CASSWTGGDTQYF. The CDR3 nucleotides are TGCGCCAGCAGCTGGACAGGGGGAGATACGCAGTATTTT.

CDR3 nucleotides: TGTGCCAGCAGCTTAGACGCCACGACAGGCTTTTCCGAGCAGTACTTC. Translated, it gives CASSLDATTGFSEQYF. The rearrangement joins TRBV11-3 to TRBJ2-7, with a possible D match to TRBD1 (6 bases). The CDR3 spans 16 residues. The V gene's germline CDR1 is SGHNT and CDR2 YENEEA. The germline V and J ends were trimmed by 0 bases and 6 bases, with 18 bases remaining between them.

The chain has TRBV27 and TRBJ2-7; D unresolved. Germline assignment: CDR1 MNHEY and CDR2 SMNVEV (reference sequence). V shed 6 bases and J shed 4 bases, with 19 bases lying between them. The CDR3 runs 15 residues. DNA of the CDR3: TGTGCCAGCAGGCAATCCCCGGGTCGTCTGTACGAGCAGTACTTC. This sequence encodes CASRQSPGRLYEQYF.